Listed here are 21 T cell receptor beta chains from one sample, sequenced in a study of T cell responses to AZD1222 COVID-19 vaccine. Some clones are missing from TCRdb's copy, which holds only in-frame ones; the method was immunoSEQ multiplex PCR. The sample has about 85,000 clones, 70% to 90% seen once; the top ten hold 10%. Material: peripheral blood, obtained on day 0 of MenACWY control vaccination. These receptors all come from an adult in good health.

The rearrangement uses TRBV6-5 and TRBJ2-7, with TRBD1 identical over 8 bases. Germline trimming cut 4 bases from V and 4 bases from J; bases unmatched to any gene: 6. Germline V gene data show CDR1 as MNHEY and CDR2 as SVGAGI. CDR3 length: 14 amino acids. CDR3 region: CASSSGGSLYEQYF. For the CDR3, the DNA is TGTGCCAGCAGTTCAGGGGGCTCATTATACGAGCAGTACTTC.

The chain employs TRBV4-2 and TRBJ2-2; the D call may be TRBD1 or TRBD2 (5 bases each). The CDR3 is 17 amino acids. The V end lost 4 bases, the J end lost 7 bases, and 22 bases lay between the germline ends. Per germline, CDR1 LGHNA and CDR2 YNFKEQ. The CDR3 protein is CASSPDQDTLEGGELFF. CDR3 DNA: TGTGCCAGCAGCCCGGACCAGGACACTCTTGAGGGCGGGGAGCTGTTTTTT.

Only one count was recorded for this clone. In DNA form, the CDR3 reads TGTGCCAGTAGTATCGGGACAGGGGCCAACTTCTATGGCTACACCTTC. This gives the protein CASSIGTGANFYGYTF. This chain links TRBV19 with TRBJ1-2; 10 bases align to TRBD1. After removal of 3 bases from V and 4 bases from J, the junction contained 8 bases not matched to a gene. CDR3 length equals 16 residues. Germline CDR1 reads LNHDA; CDR2 reads SQIVND (reference sequence). Full variable domain (outside the CDR3, taken from reference TRBV19 and TRBJ1-2): DGGITQSPKYLFRKEGQNVTLSCEQNLNHDAMYWYRQDPGQGLRLIYYSQIVNDFQKGDIAEGYSVSREKKESFPLTVTSAQKNPTAFYLCASSIGTGANFYGYTFGSGTRLTVV.

The chain is built from TRBV7-9 and TRBJ2-1; 7 bases match TRBD1. Germline CDR1 reads SEHNR; CDR2 reads FQNEAQ (reference sequence). The CDR3 spans 14 residues. V lost 5 bases, J lost 8 bases, and 9 bases stayed unmatched. The CDR3 loop reads CASSNDRVHDEQFF. CDR3 bases: TGTGCCAGCAGCAACGACAGGGTTCACGATGAGCAGTTCTTC.

The gene calls are TRBV19 and TRBJ2-5; 11 positions match TRBD2. Trimming removed 3 bases from V and 2 bases from J; junction bases left unmatched: 5. The CDR3 sequence is 16 residues long. Germline lookup yields CDR1 LNHDA and CDR2 SQIVND (reference sequence). This CDR3 is CASSMPGLAEQETQYF. The CDR3 bases are TGTGCCAGTAGTATGCCGGGACTAGCGGAACAAGAGACCCAGTACTTC.

This clone showed up just once. V and J are TRBV4-3 and TRBJ1-2; 9 nucleotides align to TRBD1. CDR1 and CDR2 from the germline V gene are LGHNA and YSLEER. CDR3 length equals 15 residues. V trimming: 0 bases; J trimming: 6 bases; junction bases outside the gene matches: 5. The CDR3 protein is CASSQEVGTGNGYTF. CDR3 coding DNA: TGCGCCAGCAGCCAAGAAGTAGGGACAGGGAATGGCTACACCTTC.

V usage is TRBV15 and J usage is TRBJ2-7; TRBD1 is a possible D gene (6 bases). Germline lookup yields CDR1 LNHNV and CDR2 YYDKDF (reference sequence). The CDR3 covers 14 residues. Trimming took off 3 bases at V and 3 bases at J, with 12 bases between the two ends. The CDR3 DNA reads as TGTGCCACCAGCAGGGGGACATTTAGCTACGAGCAGTACTTC. This translates into CATSRGTFSYEQYF.

CDR3 nucleotide sequence: TGCGCCAGCAGCTTCACAGGCCACATGAACACTGAAGCTTTCTTT. Translating gives CASSFTGHMNTEAFF. The J gene is TRBJ1-1, the V gene TRBV5-1; D may be TRBD1 (5 bases). This CDR3 region has 15 residues. Germline V CDR1 and CDR2: SGHRS, YFSETQ. V was cut by 2 bases and J by 0 bases, with 11 bases left in between.

The table lists this clone with a few counts. This chain links TRBV19 with TRBJ1-4; D not certain. CDR1 and CDR2 from the germline V gene are LNHDA and SQIVND (reference sequence). V was trimmed by 5 bases and J by 7 bases, leaving 14 bases between them. The CDR3 spans 14 residues. The CDR3 sequence: CASSVGTWSEKLFF. The CDR3 DNA sequence: TGTGCCAGTAGTGTGGGAACTTGGAGTGAAAAACTGTTTTTT.

This chain uses TRBV12-3 or TRBV12-4 with TRBJ2-7, with no clear D. The CDR3 sequence is 11 residues long. V was shortened by 6 bases and J by 3 bases, with 6 bases between the two germline ends. CDR3 residues: CASSSGYEQYF. The CDR3 DNA reads as TGTGCCAGCAGCTCCGGCTACGAGCAGTACTTC.

V is TRBV7-8 and J is TRBJ1-2; the D is unclear. Trimming stripped 5 bases from V and 2 bases from J, with 15 bases between. Germline values: CDR1 SGHVS, CDR2 FQNEAQ. This CDR3 has 15 residues. The CDR3 loop is CASSPEGGYNYGYTF. The CDR3 nucleotides read TGTGCCAGCAGCCCGGAGGGAGGGTACAACTATGGCTACACCTTC.

The chain carries TRBV19 and TRBJ1-2; TRBD1 matches 8 bases. The length of the CDR3 is 14 residues. Germline V CDR1 and CDR2: LNHDA, SQIVND (reference sequence). V was clipped by 5 bases and J by 3 bases; unmatched bases: 5. CDR3 protein: CASSAQGAYYGYTF. Written as DNA, the CDR3 is TGTGCCAGTAGTGCGCAGGGGGCGTACTATGGCTACACCTTC.

The chain joins TRBV19 to TRBJ1-4, with D possibly TRBD1 on 6 matching bases. V was clipped by 4 bases and J by 2 bases, with 11 bases between them. Per the germline V gene, CDR1 is LNHDA and CDR2 is SQIVND (reference sequence). The CDR3 totals 15 residues. CDR3 amino acids: CASSKQGWTNEKLFF. The CDR3 DNA reads as TGTGCCAGTAGTAAACAGGGCTGGACTAATGAAAAACTGTTTTTT.

The chain couples TRBV30 to TRBJ2-2, with 7 bases lining up with TRBD1. Germline V gene lookup returns CDR1 GTSNPN and CDR2 SVGIG (reference sequence). The CDR3 is made up of 15 amino acids. V dropped 8 bases and J dropped 0; count of bases not matched to a gene: 9. The CDR3 region has the DNA TGTGCCGTGGGGGCAGGGGGATCGAACACCGGGGAGCTGTTTTTT. Translated: CAVGAGGSNTGELFF. Together with reference TRBV30 and TRBJ2-2, the CDR3 gives the full variable domain: SQTIHQWPATLVQPVGSPLSLECTVEGTSNPNLYWYRQAAGRGLQLLFYSVGIGQISSEVPQNLSASRPQDRQFILSSKKLLLSDSGFYLCAVGAGGSNTGELFFGEGSRLTVL.

The chain uses TRBV19 and TRBJ1-1; TRBD1 might be the D (6 bases). Trimming took off 1 base at V and 7 bases at J, with 10 bases between the two ends. CDR1 is LNHDA, CDR2 SQIVND, per germline (reference sequence). This CDR3 has 13 residues. CDR3: CASSIASTGEAFF. The CDR3 DNA is TGTGCCAGTAGTATAGCCTCGACAGGTGAAGCTTTCTTT.

The chain couples TRBV18 to TRBJ1-1, with no clear D. The CDR3 has 14 residues. Per germline, CDR1 KGHSH and CDR2 LQKENI. The V and J ends lost 2 bases and 5 bases respectively, with 12 bases between them. The CDR3 here is CASSPATGGTEAFF. In DNA form, the CDR3 reads TGTGCCAGCTCACCAGCGACGGGTGGGACTGAAGCTTTCTTT.

This sequence joins TRBV10-3 and TRBJ1-2; TRBD1 agrees at 9 bases. Germline-derived CDR1 and CDR2 are ENHRY and SYGVKD. The CDR3 runs to 14 residues. With 4 bases clipped from V and 5 bases from J, the junction kept 5 bases outside the gene matches. DNA of the CDR3: TGTGCCATCAGTGGCGGGACAGGGAAATATGGCTACACCTTC. It encodes CAISGGTGKYGYTF.

In regard to this clone: At one end the junction does not follow the germline gene, possibly because of a read error. The gene calls are TRBV29-1 and TRBJ2-7, with TRBD2 matching over 11 bases. CDR1 SQVTM and CDR2 ANQGSEA come from the germline V gene. This CDR3 comprises 15 residues. CDR3 region: CSVEGKTSGDYEQYF. In DNA, the CDR3 is TGCAGCGTCGAAGGGAAGACTAGCGGGGACTACGAGCAGTACTTC.

This chain joins TRBV3-1 (or the pseudogene TRBV3-2) and TRBJ1-1; no clear D gene. V was pared by 3 bases and J by 1 base, with 6 bases between. CDR3 length: 13 amino acids. Germline V gene lookup returns CDR1 LGHDT and CDR2 YNNKEL (reference sequence). The CDR3: CASSHRANTEAFF. CDR3 sequence (DNA): TGTGCCAGCAGCCACAGAGCGAACACTGAAGCTTTCTTT.

This chain joins TRBV18 and TRBJ2-7; 9 bases fit TRBD1. The CDR3 runs to 14 residues. CDR1 and CDR2 from the germline V gene are KGHSH and LQKENI. The trim removed 6 bases at V and 5 bases at J, leaving 8 bases unmatched. CDR3: CASSEDRGVHEQYF. CDR3 in DNA: TGTGCCAGCTCCGAGGACAGGGGCGTCCACGAGCAGTACTTC.

The sample holds a few counts of this clone. The V and J genes are TRBV7-2 and TRBJ1-3; D perhaps matches TRBD1 (5 bases). CDR3 size: 15 residues. Trimming removed 1 base at V and 5 bases at J, with 12 bases between. Germline CDR1 reads SGHTA; CDR2 reads FQGNSA. CDR3 nucleotides: TGTGCCAGCAGCTTAGGAGGGGTGAAGAGAAACACCATATATTTT. Translating it yields CASSLGGVKRNTIYF.